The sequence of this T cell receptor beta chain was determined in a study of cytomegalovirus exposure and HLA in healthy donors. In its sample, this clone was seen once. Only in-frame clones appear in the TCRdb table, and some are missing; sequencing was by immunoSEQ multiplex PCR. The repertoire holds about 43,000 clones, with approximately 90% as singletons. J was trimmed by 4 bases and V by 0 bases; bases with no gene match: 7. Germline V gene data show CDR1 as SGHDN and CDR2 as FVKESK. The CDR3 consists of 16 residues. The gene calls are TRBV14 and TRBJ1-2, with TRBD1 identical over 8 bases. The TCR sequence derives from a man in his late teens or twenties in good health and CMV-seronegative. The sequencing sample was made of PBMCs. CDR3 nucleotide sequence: TGTGCCAGCAGCCAAGAACCCGGGACAGGCTTCTATGGCTACACCTTC. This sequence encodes CASSQEPGTGFYGYTF.